This T cell receptor beta chain was found in a study of blood T cell repertoires in COVID-19. Study-level information: T cells, B-cell-depleted T cells, or PBMCs provided the cDNA or gDNA that served as material.

The trim removed 1 base at V and 2 bases at J, leaving 4 bases unmatched. Germline-derived CDR1 and CDR2 are MNHNS and SASEGT. This CDR3 comprises 15 residues. Measured with immunoSEQ multiplex PCR; TCRdb has only the in-frame clones, and not every one. The data show 88,000 or so clones, roughly four fifths seen once. Sequenced: peripheral blood. The clonotype comes from a man at least 80 years old with acute or convalescent COVID-19. V and J are TRBV6-1 and TRBJ1-2; TRBD1 aligns across 7 bases. The DNA for the CDR3 is TGTGCCAGCAGTGAAGGTGGGACAGTCAACTATGGCTACACCTTC. It codes for CASSEGGTVNYGYTF.